This passage covers 17 T cell receptor beta chains from one sample sequenced in a study of regulatory and conventional T cells in RAG deficiency. Genomic DNA came from blood conventional CD4+ T cells gated CD25-low CD127-high. Generated by immunoSEQ multiplex PCR, the TCRdb table keeps only in-frame clones and is missing some. The table shows 20,000 to 25,000 clones, with around 94% occurring only once. In addition, the sample was reused for a study of regulatory T cells. This second report adds: The primer mix had 52 TRBV and 13 TRBJ primers.

The sample consisted of CD4+ T cells sorted from blood. Source of these receptors: a human donor in good health.

V and J are TRBV6-5 and TRBJ1-1, with a tentative D call TRBD1 (6 bases). V was cut by 5 bases and J by 6 bases, with 19 bases left in between. The CDR3 loop spans 15 amino acids. Germline loops: CDR1 MNHEY, CDR2 SVGAGI. The CDR3 loop reads CASSNLKGRGAEAFF. The CDR3, as DNA: TGTGCCAGCAGTAACCTTAAGGGAAGGGGGGCTGAAGCTTTCTTT.

This clone appeared once. The rearrangement links TRBV25-1 to TRBJ1-3; tentatively, D is TRBD1 (6 bases). This CDR3 is 11 amino acids long. Germline V gene data show CDR1 as MGHDK and CDR2 as SYGVNS. V gave up 1 base and J gave up 16 bases, with 11 bases separating them. The CDR3 nucleotides are TGTGCCAGCAGTGAATCGGACAGATCCTATTTT. It is translated as CASSESDRSYF.

The gene calls are TRBV7-2 and TRBJ2-5; the match to TRBD1 covers 7 bases. Per germline, CDR1 SGHTA and CDR2 FQGNSA. With 1 base clipped from V and 3 bases from J, the junction kept 5 bases outside the gene matches. The CDR3 loop spans 15 amino acids. CDR3 sequence (DNA): TGTGCCAGCAGCTTAGATTCCGGGACAGAAGAGACCCAGTACTTC. This codes for CASSLDSGTEETQYF.

This CDR3 is CASSMGLYGYTF. In DNA, the CDR3 is TGCGCCAGCAGCATGGGCCTATATGGCTACACCTTC. The genes are TRBV5-1 and TRBJ1-2; D ambiguous. Germline CDR1 reads SGHRS; CDR2 reads YFSETQ. The CDR3 has 12 residues. Between the trimmed V and J ends, which lost 4 bases and 5 bases, there was a span of 9 bases.

This clone was seen a single time. In DNA form, the CDR3 reads TGCGCCAGCAGCCCATCTAGCGGGGGGGCTAGAGGTGAGCAGTTCTTC. Translation: CASSPSSGGARGEQFF. The chain is built from TRBV5-1 and TRBJ2-1; 12 nucleotides line up with TRBD2. V lost 4 bases, J lost 9 bases, and 11 bases stayed unmatched. Germline V CDR1 and CDR2: SGHRS, YFSETQ. The CDR3 is 16 residues long.

The J gene is TRBJ1-2, the V gene TRBV5-1; 8 bases align to TRBD1. V trimming: 5 bases; J trimming: 5 bases; junction bases outside the gene matches: 14. This CDR3 region has 16 residues. Germline assignment: CDR1 SGHRS and CDR2 YFSETQ. CDR3 sequence (DNA): TGCGCCAGCAGGCGCACTGTTGGACAGGGTGTTTATGGCTACACCTTC. Translation gives CASRRTVGQGVYGYTF.

The rearrangement uses TRBV19 and TRBJ2-7; D may be TRBD1 (6 bases). V lost 5 bases and J 2 bases, leaving 16 bases between the germline ends. The length of the CDR3 is 15 residues. Germline lookup yields CDR1 LNHDA and CDR2 SQIVND (reference sequence). The CDR3 is CASSDRQGFTYEQYF. The DNA of the CDR3 is TGTGCCAGTAGTGATCGTCAGGGGTTTACCTACGAGCAGTACTTC.

The chain couples TRBV2 to TRBJ1-1, with D unclear. The CDR3 totals 11 residues. V was clipped by 7 bases and J by 6 bases, with 9 bases between them. Germline values: CDR1 SNHLY, CDR2 FYNNEI. This CDR3 is CASTRSAEAFF. The CDR3 DNA sequence: TGTGCCAGCACCCGTTCCGCTGAAGCTTTCTTT. The variable domain in full, completed from reference TRBV2 and TRBJ1-1, reads EPEVTQTPSHQVTQMGQEVILRCVPISNHLYFYWYRQILGQKVEFLVSFYNNEISEKSEIFDDQFSVERPDGSNFTLKIRSTKLEDSAMYFCASTRSAEAFFGQGTRLTVV.

CDR3 region: CASSLAGDGYTF. CDR3 DNA: TGTGCCAGCAGCTTAGCAGGGGATGGCTACACCTTC. The chain combines TRBV7-9 with TRBJ1-2; maybe TRBD1 (5 bases). CDR1 and CDR2 (germline): SEHNR, FQNEAQ (reference sequence). The CDR3 is 12 residues long. V lost 0 bases and J lost 6, with 5 bases in between. Full variable domain (missing parts from reference TRBV7-9 and TRBJ1-2): DTGVSQNPRHKITKRGQNVTFRCDPISEHNRLYWYRQTLGQGPEFLTYFQNEAQLEKSRLLSDRFSAERPKGSFSTLEIQRTEQGDSAMYLCASSLAGDGYTFGSGTRLTVV.

This chain links TRBV2 with TRBJ2-5; TRBD2 aligns across 9 bases. The CDR3 contains 17 residues. V lost 7 bases, J lost 5 bases, and 17 bases stayed unmatched. Germline loops: CDR1 SNHLY, CDR2 FYNNEI. CDR3 coding DNA: TGTGCCAGCACCCACCGAGCTAGCGGGAACGGGGGGGAGACCCAGTACTTC. Amino acid sequence: CASTHRASGNGGETQYF.

This chain's CDR3 is CASSGNGGRKQYF. Written as DNA, the CDR3 is TGTGCCAGTAGTGGGAACGGGGGGAGGAAGCAGTACTTC. V is TRBV19 and J is TRBJ2-7; 7 bases match TRBD2. Germline V gives CDR1 LNHDA, CDR2 SQIVND (reference sequence). Germline trimming cut 5 bases from V and 8 bases from J; bases unmatched to any gene: 9. This CDR3 has 13 amino acids.

The rearrangement uses TRBV6-1 and TRBJ1-5; D is unresolved. The CDR3 consists of 13 residues. The V gene's germline CDR1 is MNHNS and CDR2 SASEGT. Trimming cost V 3 bases and J 4 bases, with 7 bases left between them. CDR3 bases: TGTGCCAGCAGTGAGTTAGGAAATCAGCCCCAGCATTTT. Amino acids: CASSELGNQPQHF.

The chain combines TRBV7-2 with TRBJ2-1; D is ambiguous. Per the germline V gene, CDR1 is SGHTA and CDR2 is FQGNSA. V lost 5 bases and J 7 bases, leaving 9 bases between the germline ends. This CDR3 region has 12 residues. The CDR3 reads CASSRQRNEQFF. The CDR3 DNA reads TGTGCCAGCAGCCGGCAGAGGAATGAGCAGTTCTTC.

The chain links TRBV5-4 to TRBJ2-7, with 7 bases aligning to TRBD2. The length of the CDR3 is 18 residues. Trimming cost V 8 bases and J 3 bases; bases outside gene matches: 23. The V gene's germline CDR1 is SGHNT and CDR2 YYREEE (reference sequence). The CDR3, as DNA: TGTGCCAGTTTCCGGGACGGCTACTTAGCGGGTGAACACTACGAGCAGTACTTC. As protein: CASFRDGYLAGEHYEQYF.

This chain joins TRBV6-6 and TRBJ2-2; the match to TRBD2 covers 8 bases. Unmatched junction bases numbered 7, after V lost 5 bases and J lost 2 bases. CDR3 length: 16 amino acids. Germline V lookup: CDR1 MNHNY, CDR2 SVGAGI (reference sequence). In nucleotides, the CDR3 is TGTGCCAGCAGTCCGACGGGACTAGGAAACACCGGGGAGCTGTTTTTT. Translation: CASSPTGLGNTGELFF.

The rearrangement joins TRBV11-2 to TRBJ2-1; 10 bases match TRBD1. Germline CDR1 and CDR2: SGHAT and FQNNGV. The CDR3 sequence is 17 residues long. V shed 5 bases, J shed 4 bases, and the junction held 11 bases outside the gene matches. The CDR3 nucleotides are TGTGCCAGCAGCCCGAAGATGACAGGGGGCCTATACAATGAGCAGTTCTTC. It specifies CASSPKMTGGLYNEQFF.

V gene TRBV6-1 combines with J gene TRBJ2-1; no firm D call. CDR1 is MNHNS, CDR2 SASEGT, per germline. Deletions cut 8 bases from V and 9 bases from J, with 14 bases between. The CDR3 is 12 amino acids. CDR3 nucleotides: TGTGCCAGCTTGGACGTACCGTTTGAGCAGTTCTTC. It codes for CASLDVPFEQFF.